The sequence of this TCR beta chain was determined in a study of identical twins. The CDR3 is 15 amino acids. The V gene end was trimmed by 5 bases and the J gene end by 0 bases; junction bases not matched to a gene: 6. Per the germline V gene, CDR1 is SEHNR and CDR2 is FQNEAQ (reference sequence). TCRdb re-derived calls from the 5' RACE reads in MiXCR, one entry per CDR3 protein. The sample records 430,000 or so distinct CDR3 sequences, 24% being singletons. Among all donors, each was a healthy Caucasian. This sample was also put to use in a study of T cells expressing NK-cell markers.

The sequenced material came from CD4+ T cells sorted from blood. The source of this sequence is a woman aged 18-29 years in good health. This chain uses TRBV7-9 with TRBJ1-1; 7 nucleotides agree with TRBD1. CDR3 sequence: CASSLRDRVNTEAFF. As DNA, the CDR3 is TGTGCCAGCAGCCTCCGGGACAGAGTGAACACTGAAGCTTTCTTT.